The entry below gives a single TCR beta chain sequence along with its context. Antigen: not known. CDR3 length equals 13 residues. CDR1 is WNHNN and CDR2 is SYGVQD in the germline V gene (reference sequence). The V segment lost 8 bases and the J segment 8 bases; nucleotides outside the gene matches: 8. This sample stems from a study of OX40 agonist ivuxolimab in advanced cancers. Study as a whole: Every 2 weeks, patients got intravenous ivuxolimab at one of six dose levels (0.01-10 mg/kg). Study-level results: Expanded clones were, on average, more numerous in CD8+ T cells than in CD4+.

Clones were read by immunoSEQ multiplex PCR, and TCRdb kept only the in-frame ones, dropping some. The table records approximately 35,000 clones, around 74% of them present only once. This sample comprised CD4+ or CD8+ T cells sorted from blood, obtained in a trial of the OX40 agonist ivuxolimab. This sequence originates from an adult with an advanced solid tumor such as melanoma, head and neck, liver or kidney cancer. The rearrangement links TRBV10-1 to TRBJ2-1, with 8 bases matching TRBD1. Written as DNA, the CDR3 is TGCGCCAGCGGAAGGACAGGGTTGGATGAGCAGTTCTTC. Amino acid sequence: CASGRTGLDEQFF.